A selection of T cell receptor beta chains follows, all from one sample in a study of cytomegalovirus exposure and HLA in healthy donors. Some clones are missing from TCRdb's copy, which holds only in-frame ones; the method was immunoSEQ multiplex PCR. This sample has around 240,000 clones; 82% occur once, and the top ten carry 4.5% to 6%. The source material was PBMCs. These receptors were taken from a woman aged 40-49 years in good health and CMV-seropositive. Each CDR3 is given with its conserved first and last residue. Fields, in order: clone size, J gene, V gene, D gene, CDR3 protein, CDR3 DNA. D genes are given only for firm matches. The size of a clone is reported for some rows only, either as once, few or many, or as a class for expanded clones.

clone_size: NA; j_call: TRBJ1-1; v_call: TRBV6-6; d_call: NA; cdr3_aa: CASRGGSINTEAFF; cdr3_nt: TGTGCCAGCAGGGGTGGGAGTATTAACACTGAAGCTTTCTTT
clone_size: NA; j_call: TRBJ2-7; v_call: TRBV7-9; d_call: TRBD2; cdr3_aa: CASSIAGDSYEQYF; cdr3_nt: TGTGCCAGCAGCATAGCGGGAGACTCCTACGAGCAGTACTTC
clone_size: NA; j_call: TRBJ2-7; v_call: TRBV10-3; d_call: TRBD2; cdr3_aa: CATTGGAGYYEQYF; cdr3_nt: TGTGCCACGACGGGAGGGGCAGGCTACTACGAGCAGTACTTC
clone_size: NA; j_call: TRBJ2-5; v_call: TRBV11-2; d_call: TRBD2; cdr3_aa: CASSLGLAGAFQETQYF; cdr3_nt: TGTGCCAGCAGCTTAGGACTAGCGGGAGCCTTCCAAGAGACCCAGTACTTC
clone_size: NA; j_call: TRBJ2-5; v_call: TRBV5-1; d_call: TRBD1; cdr3_aa: CASSSSGTGGWREETQYF; cdr3_nt: TGCGCCAGCAGCTCGTCCGGGACAGGGGGCTGGAGGGAAGAGACCCAGTACTTC
clone_size: few; j_call: TRBJ2-2; v_call: TRBV27; d_call: NA; cdr3_aa: CASSPGGPGELFF; cdr3_nt: TGTGCCAGCAGCCCAGGTGGGCCCGGGGAGCTGTTTTTT
clone_size: NA; j_call: TRBJ2-3; v_call: TRBV9; d_call: TRBD1; cdr3_aa: CASSVAGTGLRDTQYF; cdr3_nt: TGTGCCAGCAGCGTCGCCGGGACAGGCCTTAGGGATACGCAGTATTTT
clone_size: NA; j_call: TRBJ2-7; v_call: TRBV9; d_call: TRBD1; cdr3_aa: CASSVHRDRGSYEQYF; cdr3_nt: TGTGCCAGCAGCGTCCACCGGGACAGGGGTTCCTACGAGCAGTACTTC
clone_size: NA; j_call: TRBJ2-2; v_call: TRBV11-1; d_call: TRBD1; cdr3_aa: CASSLGTGFSGELFF; cdr3_nt: TGTGCCAGCAGCCTCGGGACAGGGTTTTCCGGGGAGCTGTTTTTT
clone_size: NA; j_call: TRBJ2-7; v_call: TRBV9; d_call: TRBD2; cdr3_aa: CASSVGRQPGLAAYEQYF; cdr3_nt: TGTGCCAGCAGCGTTGGCAGGCAACCGGGACTAGCGGCCTACGAGCAGTACTTC
clone_size: NA; j_call: TRBJ2-7; v_call: TRBV5-1; d_call: NA; cdr3_aa: CASTSKGVGVTEAYEQYF; cdr3_nt: TGCGCCAGCACCTCCAAGGGGGTGGGGGTTACCGAAGCCTACGAGCAGTACTTC
clone_size: NA; j_call: TRBJ2-3; v_call: TRBV10-1; d_call: TRBD2; cdr3_aa: CASSESNFAGGRGDTQYF; cdr3_nt: TGCGCCAGCAGTGAGTCGAATTTCGCGGGAGGCCGGGGAGATACGCAGTATTTT
clone_size: NA; j_call: TRBJ1-1; v_call: TRBV4-3; d_call: TRBD1; cdr3_aa: CASSQEASAGGTEAFF; cdr3_nt: TGCGCCAGCAGCCAAGAAGCTTCAGCAGGGGGCACTGAAGCTTTCTTT
clone_size: few; j_call: TRBJ1-4; v_call: TRBV7-9; d_call: NA; cdr3_aa: CASSHSDLEGKLFF; cdr3_nt: TGTGCCAGCAGCCACAGTGACTTAGAGGGAAAACTGTTTTTT
clone_size: NA; j_call: TRBJ1-4; v_call: TRBV30; d_call: TRBD1; cdr3_aa: CAWTWTGGMGKLFF; cdr3_nt: TGTGCCTGGACCTGGACAGGGGGCATGGGAAAACTGTTTTTT
clone_size: NA; j_call: TRBJ2-5; v_call: TRBV7-6; d_call: NA; cdr3_aa: CASSLTRQGSFQETQYF; cdr3_nt: TGTGCCAGCAGCTTAACCCGGCAGGGGTCCTTCCAAGAGACCCAGTACTTC
clone_size: NA; j_call: TRBJ1-1; v_call: TRBV30; d_call: TRBD1; cdr3_aa: CALQTGTMNTEAFF; cdr3_nt: TGTGCCTTACAGACAGGGACCATGAACACTGAAGCTTTCTTT
clone_size: NA; j_call: TRBJ2-5; v_call: TRBV9; d_call: NA; cdr3_aa: CASSKTGQETQYF; cdr3_nt: TGTGCCAGCAGTAAAACAGGGCAAGAGACCCAGTACTTC
clone_size: few; j_call: TRBJ2-1; v_call: TRBV4-3; d_call: TRBD2; cdr3_aa: CASSQVLYTSGYNEQFF; cdr3_nt: TGCGCCAGCAGCCAAGTACTCTATACTAGCGGGTACAATGAGCAGTTCTTC
clone_size: NA; j_call: TRBJ1-1; v_call: TRBV5-4; d_call: NA; cdr3_aa: CAIQWAVNTEAFF; cdr3_nt: TGTGCCATCCAATGGGCCGTGAACACTGAAGCTTTCTTT
clone_size: once; j_call: TRBJ1-1; v_call: TRBV20-1; d_call: NA; cdr3_aa: CRGERGTEAFF; cdr3_nt: TGCAGGGGGGAGCGGGGCACTGAAGCTTTCTTT
clone_size: NA; j_call: TRBJ2-5; v_call: TRBV30; d_call: TRBD1; cdr3_aa: CAWGTGGIGTQYF; cdr3_nt: TGTGCCTGGGGGACAGGGGGTATAGGGACCCAGTACTTC
clone_size: NA; j_call: TRBJ1-6; v_call: TRBV11-1; d_call: NA; cdr3_aa: CASSFRDNSPLHF; cdr3_nt: TGTGCCAGCAGCTTTCGAGATAATTCACCCCTCCACTTT
clone_size: NA; j_call: TRBJ2-7; v_call: TRBV30; d_call: NA; cdr3_aa: CAWTPPGHTAREQYF; cdr3_nt: TGTGCCTGGACCCCCCCGGGACATACGGCGAGGGAGCAGTACTTC
clone_size: NA; j_call: TRBJ1-2; v_call: TRBV7-8; d_call: NA; cdr3_aa: CASSPVQGNYGYTF; cdr3_nt: TGTGCCAGCAGCCCGGTCCAGGGAAACTATGGCTACACCTTC
clone_size: NA; j_call: TRBJ2-5; v_call: TRBV2; d_call: TRBD1; cdr3_aa: CASRETGEMTWEQYF; cdr3_nt: TGTGCCAGCAGAGAGACAGGGGAGATGACGTGGGAGCAGTACTTC
clone_size: NA; j_call: TRBJ1-1; v_call: TRBV19; d_call: NA; cdr3_aa: CASSTTALGTEAFF; cdr3_nt: TGTGCCAGTAGTACGACAGCCTTGGGCACTGAAGCTTTCTTT
clone_size: NA; j_call: TRBJ1-1; v_call: TRBV12-5; d_call: NA; cdr3_aa: CASGPREGLNTEAFF; cdr3_nt: TGTGCTAGTGGTCCTCGGGAGGGCTTGAACACTGAAGCTTTCTTT
clone_size: NA; j_call: TRBJ2-7; v_call: TRBV6-1; d_call: NA; cdr3_aa: CASRESYEQYF; cdr3_nt: TGTGCCAGCAGGGAGTCCTACGAGCAGTACTTC
clone_size: NA; j_call: TRBJ2-3; v_call: TRBV4-2; d_call: TRBD2; cdr3_aa: CASSRTSGVTDTQYF; cdr3_nt: TGTGCCAGCAGCCGTACTAGCGGGGTCACAGATACGCAGTATTTT
clone_size: NA; j_call: TRBJ1-1; v_call: TRBV5-5; d_call: NA; cdr3_aa: CASSLGADLRGEAFF; cdr3_nt: TGTGCCAGCAGCTTGGGGGCAGACCTTAGGGGTGAAGCTTTCTTT
clone_size: NA; j_call: TRBJ1-4; v_call: TRBV7-8; d_call: NA; cdr3_aa: CASSLRRVTNEKLFF; cdr3_nt: TGTGCCAGCAGCTTAAGGAGAGTCACTAATGAAAAACTGTTTTTT
clone_size: NA; j_call: TRBJ1-1; v_call: TRBV11-2; d_call: NA; cdr3_aa: CASSLGTIGAEAFF; cdr3_nt: TGTGCCAGCAGCCTGGGGACAATTGGCGCTGAAGCTTTCTTT
clone_size: NA; j_call: TRBJ2-5; v_call: TRBV5-6; d_call: TRBD1; cdr3_aa: CASSLRGQGAFRVETQYF; cdr3_nt: TGTGCCAGCAGCTTGAGGGGACAGGGGGCTTTCAGGGTAGAGACCCAGTACTTC
clone_size: few; j_call: TRBJ2-7; v_call: TRBV4-1; d_call: TRBD2; cdr3_aa: CASSQDWRGADEQYF; cdr3_nt: TGCGCCAGCAGCCAAGATTGGCGGGGGGCCGACGAGCAGTACTTC
clone_size: NA; j_call: TRBJ2-3; v_call: TRBV30; d_call: NA; cdr3_aa: CAWGGEAPSTDTQYF; cdr3_nt: TGTGCCTGGGGAGGGGAGGCCCCCAGCACAGATACGCAGTATTTT
clone_size: NA; j_call: TRBJ2-3; v_call: TRBV9; d_call: TRBD2; cdr3_aa: CASSVEVAGSDTQYF; cdr3_nt: TGTGCCAGCAGCGTAGAGGTAGCGGGCTCAGATACGCAGTATTTT
clone_size: NA; j_call: TRBJ2-3; v_call: TRBV5-1; d_call: TRBD1; cdr3_aa: CASSSTTGSDTQYF; cdr3_nt: TGCGCCAGCAGCTCCACGACAGGGTCAGATACGCAGTATTTT
clone_size: NA; j_call: TRBJ1-5; v_call: TRBV5-4; d_call: NA; cdr3_aa: CASSLDGQPQHF; cdr3_nt: TGTGCCAGCAGCTTGGATGGCCAGCCCCAGCATTTT
clone_size: NA; j_call: TRBJ2-1; v_call: TRBV2; d_call: TRBD1; cdr3_aa: CASSQGARNEQFF; cdr3_nt: TGTGCCAGCAGTCAGGGGGCGCGAAATGAGCAGTTCTTC
clone_size: NA; j_call: TRBJ2-7; v_call: TRBV11-3; d_call: NA; cdr3_aa: CASSLVLYEQYF; cdr3_nt: TGTGCCAGCAGCTTAGTCCTCTACGAGCAGTACTTC
clone_size: NA; j_call: TRBJ2-5; v_call: TRBV19; d_call: TRBD2; cdr3_aa: CASSIAGGLETQYF; cdr3_nt: TGTGCCAGTAGTATAGCCGGGGGGTTGGAGACCCAGTACTTC
clone_size: NA; j_call: TRBJ1-2; v_call: TRBV5-1; d_call: NA; cdr3_aa: CASSAGQGPGYGYTF; cdr3_nt: TGCGCCAGCAGCGCTGGTCAGGGGCCCGGCTATGGCTACACCTTC
clone_size: once; j_call: TRBJ1-6; v_call: TRBV30; d_call: NA; cdr3_aa: CAWSLTRRSYNSPLHF; cdr3_nt: TGTGCCTGGAGCCTCACTAGGAGGTCCTATAATTCACCCCTCCACTTT
clone_size: NA; j_call: TRBJ1-2; v_call: TRBV25-1; d_call: NA; cdr3_aa: CASSSGRAGRGYTF; cdr3_nt: TGTGCCAGCAGCTCCGGTAGGGCAGGGCGCGGCTACACCTTC
clone_size: NA; j_call: TRBJ1-1; v_call: TRBV2; d_call: NA; cdr3_aa: CASTEQGVNTEAFF; cdr3_nt: TGTGCCAGCACCGAACAGGGAGTGAACACTGAAGCTTTCTTT
clone_size: NA; j_call: TRBJ1-1; v_call: TRBV19; d_call: NA; cdr3_aa: CASSPTTTGTEAFF; cdr3_nt: TGTGCCAGTAGTCCCACTACGACTGGCACTGAAGCTTTCTTT
clone_size: NA; j_call: TRBJ2-1; v_call: TRBV5-4; d_call: TRBD2; cdr3_aa: CASSAGPSGRNEQFF; cdr3_nt: TGTGCCAGCAGCGCGGGTCCTAGCGGGAGGAATGAGCAGTTCTTC
clone_size: few; j_call: TRBJ2-2; v_call: TRBV7-9; d_call: TRBD2; cdr3_aa: CASSLREGSPTSNTGELFF; cdr3_nt: TGTGCCAGCAGCTTACGGGAGGGCTCACCCACCTCGAACACCGGGGAGCTGTTTTTT
clone_size: NA; j_call: TRBJ1-1; v_call: TRBV29-1; d_call: TRBD1; cdr3_aa: CSVEPGQGVGEAFF; cdr3_nt: TGCAGCGTCGAGCCGGGACAGGGCGTGGGGGAAGCTTTCTTT
clone_size: NA; j_call: TRBJ2-7; v_call: TRBV27; d_call: NA; cdr3_aa: CASSPTGRSRQYF; cdr3_nt: TGTGCCAGCAGTCCGACGGGGAGGTCGAGGCAGTACTTC
clone_size: NA; j_call: TRBJ2-2; v_call: TRBV5-1; d_call: TRBD2; cdr3_aa: CASSLGLAGAGELFF; cdr3_nt: TGCGCCAGCAGCTTGGGGCTAGCGGGAGCCGGGGAGCTGTTTTTT
clone_size: few; j_call: TRBJ2-7; v_call: TRBV6-1; d_call: TRBD1; cdr3_aa: CASRWDRARYEQYF; cdr3_nt: TGTGCCAGCAGATGGGACAGGGCTCGCTACGAGCAGTACTTC
clone_size: NA; j_call: TRBJ2-2; v_call: TRBV7-2; d_call: TRBD1; cdr3_aa: CASSGQGPGELFF; cdr3_nt: TGTGCCAGCAGCGGACAGGGACCCGGGGAGCTGTTTTTT
clone_size: NA; j_call: TRBJ2-1; v_call: TRBV6-5; d_call: TRBD2; cdr3_aa: CASSRTSGDNEQFF; cdr3_nt: TGTGCCAGCAGTAGGACTAGCGGGGACAATGAGCAGTTCTTC
clone_size: NA; j_call: TRBJ1-6; v_call: TRBV4-3; d_call: TRBD1; cdr3_aa: CASSQTGRNSPLHF; cdr3_nt: TGCGCCAGCAGCCAGACAGGGCGTAATTCACCCCTCCACTTT
clone_size: NA; j_call: TRBJ1-1; v_call: TRBV7-9; d_call: NA; cdr3_aa: CSSSFRGPEAFF; cdr3_nt: TGTTCCAGCAGCTTTAGGGGCCCTGAAGCTTTCTTT